The entry that follows covers one T cell receptor (beta chain) sequence. Its antigen is undetermined. The CDR3 runs to 16 residues. Unmatched junction bases numbered 5, after V lost 1 base and J lost 1 base. From germline, CDR1 is SGHRS and CDR2 YFSETQ. Clones were sequenced by immunoSEQ multiplex PCR, and TCRdb holds only the in-frame ones, with some missing. The profile covers almost 95,000 clones, with about 83% appearing a single time and about 15% taken by the ten largest. This record comes from a study of PD-1 blockade in classical Hodgkin lymphoma. The study, taken as a whole, reports: According to reports, newly diagnosed patients had lower baseline TCR diversity than healthy donors, and relapsed/refractory patients had lower baseline TCR diversity still. Lower baseline TCR diversity marked trial partial responders and progressors.

Time point meaning: cycle 4 day 1 (C4D1), after 6 weeks of nivolumab. There was relapse after autologous stem cell transplantation in every patient, and there was variation in brentuximab vedotin exposure. The best responses consisted of complete response, partial response or progressive disease. Sequencing was performed on peripheral blood mononuclear cells (PBMCs), taken before the fourth cycle of nivolumab. This receptor was identified in a human donor with classical Hodgkin lymphoma. The chain uses TRBV5-1 and TRBJ2-7, with 10 bases aligning to TRBD2. DNA of the CDR3: TGCGCCAGCAGCTTGAGGAGCGGGAGGGCGTCCTACGAGCAGTACTTC. This gives the protein CASSLRSGRASYEQYF.